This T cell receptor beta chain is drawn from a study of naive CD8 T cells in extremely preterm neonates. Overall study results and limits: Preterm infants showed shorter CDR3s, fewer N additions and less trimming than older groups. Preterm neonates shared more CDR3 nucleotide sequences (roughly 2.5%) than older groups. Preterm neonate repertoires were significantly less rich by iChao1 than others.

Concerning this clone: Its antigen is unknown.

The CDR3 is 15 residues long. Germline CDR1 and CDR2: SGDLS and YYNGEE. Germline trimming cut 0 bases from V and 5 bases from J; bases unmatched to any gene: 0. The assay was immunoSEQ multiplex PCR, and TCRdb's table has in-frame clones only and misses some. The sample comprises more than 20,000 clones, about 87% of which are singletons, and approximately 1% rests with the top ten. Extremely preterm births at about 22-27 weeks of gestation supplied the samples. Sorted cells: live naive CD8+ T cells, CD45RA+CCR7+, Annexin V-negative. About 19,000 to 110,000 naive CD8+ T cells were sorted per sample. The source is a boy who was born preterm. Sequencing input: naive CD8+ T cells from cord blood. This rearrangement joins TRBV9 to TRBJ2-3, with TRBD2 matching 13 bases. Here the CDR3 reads CASSVGTSGGDTQYF. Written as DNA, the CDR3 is TGTGCCAGCAGCGTAGGGACTAGCGGGGGAGATACGCAGTATTTT.